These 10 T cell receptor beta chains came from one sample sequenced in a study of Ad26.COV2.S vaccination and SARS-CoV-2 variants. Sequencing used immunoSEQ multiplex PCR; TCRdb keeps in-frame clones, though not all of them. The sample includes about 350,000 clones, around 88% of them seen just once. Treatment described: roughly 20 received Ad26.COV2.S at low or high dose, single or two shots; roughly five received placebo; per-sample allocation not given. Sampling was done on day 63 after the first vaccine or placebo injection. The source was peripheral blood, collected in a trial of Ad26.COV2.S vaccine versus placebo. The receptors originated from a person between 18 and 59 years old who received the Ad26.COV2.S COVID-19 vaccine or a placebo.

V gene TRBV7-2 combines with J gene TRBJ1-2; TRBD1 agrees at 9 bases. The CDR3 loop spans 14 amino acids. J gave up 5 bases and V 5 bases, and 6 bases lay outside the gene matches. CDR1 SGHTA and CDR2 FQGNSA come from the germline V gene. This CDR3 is CASSPDRGRYGYTF. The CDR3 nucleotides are TGTGCCAGCAGCCCGGACAGGGGCAGGTATGGCTACACCTTC.

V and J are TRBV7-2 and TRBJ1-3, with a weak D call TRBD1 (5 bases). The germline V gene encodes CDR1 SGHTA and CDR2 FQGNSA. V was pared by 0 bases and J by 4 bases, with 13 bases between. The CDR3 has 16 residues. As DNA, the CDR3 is TGTGCCAGCAGCTTAGCTCTGGGGGATATAGGAAACACCATATATTTT. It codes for CASSLALGDIGNTIYF.

CDR3 amino acids: CASSRNLTGIHSPLHF. The CDR3 region has the DNA TGTGCCAGCAGCAGAAACCTGACAGGGATTCATTCACCCCTCCACTTT. The V call is TRBV21-1, the J call TRBJ1-6; the DNA was not used to check the table's D call, TRBD1. TRBV21-1 is a known pseudogene. The CDR3 consists of 16 residues.

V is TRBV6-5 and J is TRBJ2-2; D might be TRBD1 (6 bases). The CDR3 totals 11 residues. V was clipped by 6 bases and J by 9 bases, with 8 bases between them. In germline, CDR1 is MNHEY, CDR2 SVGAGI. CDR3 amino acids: CASRGQRELFF. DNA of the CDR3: TGTGCCAGCAGGGGACAACGGGAGCTGTTTTTT.

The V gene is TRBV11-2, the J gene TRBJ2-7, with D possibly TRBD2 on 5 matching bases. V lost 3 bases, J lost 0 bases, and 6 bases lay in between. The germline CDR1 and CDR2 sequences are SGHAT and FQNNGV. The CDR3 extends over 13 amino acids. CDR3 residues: CASSFSGSYEQYF. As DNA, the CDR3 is TGTGCCAGCAGCTTCAGCGGCTCCTACGAGCAGTACTTC. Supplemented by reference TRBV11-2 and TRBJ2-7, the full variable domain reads EAGVAQSPRYKIIEKRQSVAFWCNPISGHATLYWYQQILGQGPKLLIQFQNNGVVDDSQLPKDRFSAERLKGVDSTLKIQPAKLEDSAVYLCASSFSGSYEQYFGPGTRLTVT.

The CDR3 reads CASSYNRFANPYEQYF. DNA of the CDR3: TGTGCCAGCAGTTACAACAGGTTTGCCAACCCCTACGAGCAGTACTTC. This chain joins TRBV6-5 and TRBJ2-7; tentatively, D is TRBD1 (5 bases). Germline V gene sequence: CDR1 MNHEY, CDR2 SVGAGI. This CDR3 is built from 16 residues. Trimming removed 2 bases at V and 2 bases at J, with 16 bases between.

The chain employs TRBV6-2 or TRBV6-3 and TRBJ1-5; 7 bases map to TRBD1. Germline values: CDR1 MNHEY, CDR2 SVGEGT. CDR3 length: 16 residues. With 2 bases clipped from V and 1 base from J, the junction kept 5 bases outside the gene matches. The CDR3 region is CASSYHSTGSNQPQHF. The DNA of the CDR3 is TGTGCCAGCAGTTACCATTCGACAGGGAGCAATCAGCCCCAGCATTTT.

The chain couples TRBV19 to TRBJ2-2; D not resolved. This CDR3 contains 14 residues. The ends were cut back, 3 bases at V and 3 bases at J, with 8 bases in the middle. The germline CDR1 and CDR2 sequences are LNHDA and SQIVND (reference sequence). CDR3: CASSIPQHTGELFF. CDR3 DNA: TGTGCCAGTAGTATCCCTCAGCACACCGGGGAGCTGTTTTTT.

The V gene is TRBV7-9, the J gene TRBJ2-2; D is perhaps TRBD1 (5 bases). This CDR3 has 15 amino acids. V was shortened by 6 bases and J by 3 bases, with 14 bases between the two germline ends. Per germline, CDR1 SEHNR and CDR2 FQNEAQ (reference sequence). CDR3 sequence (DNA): TGTGCCAGCAGGTTCCCAGGGCTGGACACCGGGGAGCTGTTTTTT. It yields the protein CASRFPGLDTGELFF.

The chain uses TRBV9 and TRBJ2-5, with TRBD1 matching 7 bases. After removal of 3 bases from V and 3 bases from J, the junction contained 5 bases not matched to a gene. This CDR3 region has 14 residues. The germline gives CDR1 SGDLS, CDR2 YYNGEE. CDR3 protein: CASSEGGAEETQYF. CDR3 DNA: TGTGCCAGCAGCGAAGGGGGCGCGGAAGAGACCCAGTACTTC.